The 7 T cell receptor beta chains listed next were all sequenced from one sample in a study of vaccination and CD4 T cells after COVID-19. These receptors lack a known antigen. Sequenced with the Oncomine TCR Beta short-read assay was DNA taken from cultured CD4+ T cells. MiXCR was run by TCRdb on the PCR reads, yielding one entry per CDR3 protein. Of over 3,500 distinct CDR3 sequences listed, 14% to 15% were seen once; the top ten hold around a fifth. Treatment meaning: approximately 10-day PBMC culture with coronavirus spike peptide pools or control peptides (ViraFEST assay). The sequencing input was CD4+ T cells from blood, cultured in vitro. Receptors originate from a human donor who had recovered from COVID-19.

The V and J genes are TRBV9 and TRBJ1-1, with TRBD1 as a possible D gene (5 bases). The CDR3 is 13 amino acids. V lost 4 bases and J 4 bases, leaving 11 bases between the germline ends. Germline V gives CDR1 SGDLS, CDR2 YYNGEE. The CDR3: CASSSGFGTEAFF. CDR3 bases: TGTGCCAGCAGCTCAGGGTTCGGCACTGAAGCTTTCTTT.

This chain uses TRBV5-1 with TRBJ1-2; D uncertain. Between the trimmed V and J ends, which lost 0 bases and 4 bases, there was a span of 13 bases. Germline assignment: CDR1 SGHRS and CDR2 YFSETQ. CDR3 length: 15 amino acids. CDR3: CASSLDPPLPYGYTF. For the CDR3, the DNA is TGCGCCAGCAGCTTGGACCCTCCGCTACCCTATGGCTACACCTTC. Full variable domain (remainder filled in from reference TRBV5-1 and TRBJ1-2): KAGVTQTPRYLIKTRGQQVTLSCSPISGHRSVSWYQQTPGQGLQFLFEYFSETQRNKGNFPGRFSGRQFSNSRSEMNVSTLELGDSALYLCASSLDPPLPYGYTFGSGTRLTVV.

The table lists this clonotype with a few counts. CDR3 residues: CASSRRLAGVETQYF. The CDR3 DNA sequence: TGTGCCAGCAGCCGTAGACTAGCGGGGGTGGAGACCCAGTACTTC. The chain links TRBV3-1 to TRBJ2-5, with 12 bases identical to TRBD2. The V and J ends lost 4 bases and 5 bases, in that order; junction bases with no gene match: 5. CDR1 LGHDT and CDR2 YNNKEL come from the germline V gene (reference sequence). This CDR3 region has 15 residues.

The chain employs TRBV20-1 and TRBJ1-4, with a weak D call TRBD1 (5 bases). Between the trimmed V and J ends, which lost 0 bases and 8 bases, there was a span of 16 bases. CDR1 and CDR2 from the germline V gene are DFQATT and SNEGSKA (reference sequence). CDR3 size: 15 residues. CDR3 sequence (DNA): TGCAGTGCTAGAGATCGCGGCAGGGTCAGAGAAAAACTGTTTTTT. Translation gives CSARDRGRVREKLFF.

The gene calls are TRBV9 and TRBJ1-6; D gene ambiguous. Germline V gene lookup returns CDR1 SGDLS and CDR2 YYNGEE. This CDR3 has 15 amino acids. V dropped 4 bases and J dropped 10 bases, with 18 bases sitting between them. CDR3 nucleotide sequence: TGTGCCAGCAGCCCGCTCTGGGATCTCCGGTCACCCCTCCACTTT. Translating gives CASSPLWDLRSPLHF.

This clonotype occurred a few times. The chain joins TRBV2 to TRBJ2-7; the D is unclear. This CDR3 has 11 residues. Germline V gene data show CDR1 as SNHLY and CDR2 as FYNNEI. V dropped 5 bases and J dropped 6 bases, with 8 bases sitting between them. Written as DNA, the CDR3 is TGTGCCAGCAGTTTAAAATCCGAGCAGTACTTC. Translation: CASSLKSEQYF.

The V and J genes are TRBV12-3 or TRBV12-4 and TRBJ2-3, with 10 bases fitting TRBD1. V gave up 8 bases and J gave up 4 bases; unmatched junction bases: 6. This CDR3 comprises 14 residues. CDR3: CASRDRGRADTQYF. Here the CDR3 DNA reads TGTGCCAGCCGGGACAGGGGTCGAGCAGATACGCAGTATTTT.